The 22 T cell receptor beta chains reported below all come from one sample, sequenced in a study of OX40 agonist ivuxolimab in advanced cancers. Assay: immunoSEQ multiplex PCR; the TCRdb copy retains only in-frame clones and omits some. The table includes tens of thousands of clones, 60% to 85% detected once. Here the sequenced sample was CD4+ or CD8+ T cells sorted from blood, taken in a trial of the OX40 agonist ivuxolimab. These receptors were obtained from an adult with an advanced solid tumor such as melanoma, head and neck, liver or kidney cancer.

The chain employs TRBV7-7 and TRBJ2-3; no clear D gene. The CDR3 loop spans 15 amino acids. The V end was cut by 5 bases, the J end by 0 bases, with 12 bases between. Germline CDR1 reads SSHAT; CDR2 reads FNYEAQ (reference sequence). The CDR3 spells CASSPGGWSTDTQYF. CDR3 nucleotide sequence: TGTGCCAGCAGCCCAGGCGGTTGGAGCACAGATACGCAGTATTTT.

CDR3 in amino acids: CASSVRRQGAHNEQFF. The CDR3 DNA sequence: TGTGCCAGCAGCGTACGTCGACAGGGGGCACACAATGAGCAGTTCTTC. The V and J genes are TRBV9 and TRBJ2-1, with 10 nucleotides matching TRBD1. The CDR3 is made up of 16 amino acids. Germline CDR1 is SGDLS and CDR2 is YYNGEE. V lost 1 base and J lost 5; bases outside the gene matches: 6.

V is TRBV7-9 and J is TRBJ2-7; the D call may be TRBD1 or TRBD2 (5 bases each). The germline CDR1 and CDR2 sequences are SEHNR and FQNEAQ (reference sequence). CDR3 length: 14 residues. V was pared by 5 bases and J by 3 bases, with 14 bases between. The CDR3 DNA reads TGTGCCAGCAGCCTGGGGACGGCTTACTACGAGCAGTACTTC. This encodes CASSLGTAYYEQYF.

V and J are TRBV7-2 and TRBJ2-7; a possible D gene is TRBD2 (6 bases). This CDR3 is built from 14 residues. The V gene lost 3 bases and the J gene lost 8 bases, with 17 bases spanning the gap. Germline CDR1 is SGHTA and CDR2 is FQGNSA. CDR3 amino acids: CASSLEGTPTQQYF. The CDR3 DNA is TGTGCCAGCAGCTTGGAGGGTACTCCTACGCAGCAGTACTTC.

This sequence joins TRBV11-2 and TRBJ2-1; D is undetermined. Trimming stripped 2 bases from V and 6 bases from J, with 14 bases between. The germline V gene encodes CDR1 SGHAT and CDR2 FQNNGV. This CDR3 has 15 residues. The CDR3 reads CASSLLGFLGNEQFF. The CDR3 DNA reads TGTGCCAGCAGCTTACTGGGTTTCTTAGGCAATGAGCAGTTCTTC.

The gene calls are TRBV7-9 and TRBJ1-1, with D uncertain. The germline V gene encodes CDR1 SEHNR and CDR2 FQNEAQ (reference sequence). The CDR3 covers 13 residues. The V end was cut by 1 base, the J end by 7 bases, with 10 bases between. This CDR3 reads CASSLDGGLEAFF. The CDR3 nucleotides read TGTGCCAGCAGCTTAGACGGAGGACTTGAAGCTTTCTTT.

The chain recombines TRBV10-3 with TRBJ1-2, with TRBD1 matching 8 bases. The V and J ends lost 3 bases and 5 bases, in that order; junction bases with no gene match: 14. The CDR3 contains 17 residues. CDR1 is ENHRY and CDR2 is SYGVKD in the germline V gene. The CDR3 region is CAISDPDRVRGRYGYTF. The CDR3 coding sequence is TGTGCCATCAGTGACCCGGACAGGGTTAGGGGAAGGTATGGCTACACCTTC.

DNA for the CDR3: TGCGCCAGCAGCTTCGAAAGGGAAATGGGCAGGAATGGCTACACCTTC. It translates to CASSFEREMGRNGYTF. The J gene is TRBJ1-2, the V gene TRBV5-1; D unclear. The CDR3 has 16 amino acids. Trimming removed 2 bases from V and 6 bases from J, with 20 bases in between. Germline V CDR1 and CDR2: SGHRS, YFSETQ.

This rearrangement joins TRBV9 to TRBJ2-7; 10 nucleotides agree with TRBD1. The CDR3 spans 15 residues. Germline CDR1 and CDR2: SGDLS and YYNGEE. J gave up 4 bases and V 0 bases, and 4 bases lay outside the gene matches. The CDR3 DNA sequence: TGTGCCAGCAGCGTAGGGGGACAGGGGATGTACGAGCAGTACTTC. It encodes CASSVGGQGMYEQYF.

The chain combines TRBV11-3 with TRBJ1-1, with D perhaps TRBD1 (5 bases). Looked up from germline, CDR1 is SGHNT and CDR2 is YENEEA. Trimming shortened V by 5 bases and J by 2 bases, and 9 bases separated the two germline ends. This CDR3 is built from 13 residues. The CDR3 region is CASSQGDNTEAFF. The CDR3 coding sequence is TGTGCCAGCAGCCAAGGGGACAACACTGAAGCTTTCTTT.

This clone is classed as medium-sized (0.01 to 0.1%). The CDR3 DNA sequence: TGCAGCGCTACAGGTAACACTGAAGCTTTCTTT. Amino acid sequence: CSATGNTEAFF. This chain links TRBV29-1 with TRBJ1-1; a possible D gene is TRBD1 (5 bases). The CDR3 loop spans 11 amino acids. Trimming pared 7 bases from V and 2 bases from J, leaving 8 bases between. Germline V CDR1 and CDR2: SQVTM, ANQGSEA.

The CDR3 bases are TGTGCCAGCAGCTCCGACCTCTACTCCTACAATGAGCAGTTCTTC. Its translation is CASSSDLYSYNEQFF. V is TRBV7-9 and J is TRBJ2-1; no clear D gene. The CDR3 length is 15 residues. CDR1 is SEHNR and CDR2 is FQNEAQ in the germline V gene (reference sequence). The V end lost 4 bases, the J end lost 0 bases, and 10 bases lay between the germline ends.

In nucleotides, the CDR3 is TGTGCCAGCAGCCAAGTCGAGACAGGGGCTAACTATGGCTACACCTTC. Protein: CASSQVETGANYGYTF. This sequence joins TRBV4-2 and TRBJ1-2, with 8 bases matching TRBD1. This CDR3 region has 16 residues. V dropped 1 base and J dropped 0; count of bases not matched to a gene: 4. Germline V gene lookup returns CDR1 LGHNA and CDR2 YNFKEQ.

The chain joins TRBV5-5 to TRBJ2-7; D is undetermined. With 0 bases removed from V and 4 bases from J, the gap between germline ends came to 11 bases. Germline lookup yields CDR1 SGHKS and CDR2 YYEKEE (reference sequence). The CDR3 covers 14 residues. The CDR3 coding sequence is TGTGCCAGCAGCTTGGAAAACAACTTATACGAGCAGTACTTC. Protein: CASSLENNLYEQYF.

In the case of this clone: This same CDR3 is encoded by further DNA sequences in the sample. This chain links TRBV6-5 with TRBJ1-1; TRBD1 aligns across 9 bases. This CDR3 has 16 residues. After removal of 0 bases from V and 10 bases from J, the junction contained 12 bases not matched to a gene. Germline V gene lookup returns CDR1 MNHEY and CDR2 SVGAGI. The DNA of the CDR3 is TGTGCCAGCAGTTACTCCGCCCGACACAGACAGGGGGTAGCTTTCTTT. This encodes CASSYSARHRQGVAFF.

The chain recombines TRBV10-3 with TRBJ1-4; 7 positions match TRBD1. CDR3 length: 14 amino acids. CDR1 is ENHRY and CDR2 is SYGVKD in the germline V gene. V lost 5 bases to trimming and J lost 4 bases; unmatched junction nucleotides: 4. In nucleotides, the CDR3 is TGTGCCATCAGTACAGGACAGGATAATGAAAAACTGTTTTTT. Translating it yields CAISTGQDNEKLFF.

V and J are TRBV5-1 and TRBJ1-1, with TRBD1 matching over 8 bases. The germline CDR1 and CDR2 sequences are SGHRS and YFSETQ. The CDR3 spans 17 residues. Trimming cost V 4 bases and J 1 base; bases outside gene matches: 12. Here the CDR3 reads CASSAAAGTGENTEAFF. For the CDR3, the DNA is TGCGCCAGCAGCGCCGCCGCCGGGACAGGAGAGAACACTGAAGCTTTCTTT.

The J gene is TRBJ1-6, the V gene TRBV7-9; possible D gene TRBD1, 5 bases. V gave up 5 bases and J gave up 13 bases, with 18 bases separating them. Germline CDR1 is SEHNR and CDR2 is FQNEAQ (reference sequence). The CDR3 is made up of 14 amino acids. The CDR3, as DNA: TGTGCCAGCAGCCCGGGGACCGCTCTCGCCCCCCTCCACTTT. As protein: CASSPGTALAPLHF.

The rearrangement uses TRBV5-1 and TRBJ1-1; 7 bases are shared with TRBD1. CDR1 and CDR2 (germline): SGHRS, YFSETQ. The J segment lost 4 bases and the V segment lost 1 base, leaving 4 bases of the junction unmatched. The CDR3 runs 14 residues. The CDR3 sequence is CASSLQGDRTEAFF. The CDR3 nucleotides are TGCGCCAGCAGCTTGCAGGGGGATCGCACTGAAGCTTTCTTT.

The chain carries TRBV19 and TRBJ2-7; the match to TRBD1 covers 8 bases. The CDR3 contains 14 residues. Per the germline V gene, CDR1 is LNHDA and CDR2 is SQIVND (reference sequence). V was pared by 11 bases and J by 4 bases, with 13 bases of the junction left unmatched. Here the CDR3 reads CASGLGQGAYEQYF. The CDR3 DNA follows: TGTGCCTCTGGTTTAGGGCAGGGGGCGTACGAGCAGTACTTC.

The rearrangement uses TRBV18 and TRBJ1-5, with TRBD1 matching 11 bases. V gave up 3 bases and J gave up 7 bases; unmatched junction bases: 2. Germline loops: CDR1 KGHSH, CDR2 LQKENI. The CDR3 length is 14 residues. CDR3 nucleotide sequence: TGTGCCAGCTCACCTCGGGACAGGGGGCAGCCCCAGCATTTT. Its protein product is CASSPRDRGQPQHF.

CDR3 DNA sequence: TGTGCCAGCAGGGACAGCACAGATACGCAGTATTTT. This gives the protein CASRDSTDTQYF. The genes are TRBV6-6 and TRBJ2-3; D gene uncertain. V was cut by 6 bases and J by 0 bases, with 4 bases left in between. The CDR3 runs to 12 residues. Germline lookup yields CDR1 MNHNY and CDR2 SVGAGI (reference sequence).